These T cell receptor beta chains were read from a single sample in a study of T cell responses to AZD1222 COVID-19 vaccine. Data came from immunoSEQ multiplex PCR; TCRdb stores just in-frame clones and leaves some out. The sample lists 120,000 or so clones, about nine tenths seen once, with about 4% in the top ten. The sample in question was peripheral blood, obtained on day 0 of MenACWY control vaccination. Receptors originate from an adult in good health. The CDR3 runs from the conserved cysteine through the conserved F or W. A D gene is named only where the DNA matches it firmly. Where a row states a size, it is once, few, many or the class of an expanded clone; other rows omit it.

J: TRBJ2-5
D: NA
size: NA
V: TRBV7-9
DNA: TGTGCCAGCAGCTTAGGGCGATGGGGAGAGACCCAGTACTTC
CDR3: CASSLGRWGETQYF

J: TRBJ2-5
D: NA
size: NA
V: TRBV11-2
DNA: TGTGCCAGCAGCTTCCTAGCTCGCGGGCGGAACCAAGAGACCCAGTACTTC
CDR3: CASSFLARGRNQETQYF

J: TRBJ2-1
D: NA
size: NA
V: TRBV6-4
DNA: TGTGCCAGCAGTGACTCGGTAGGGGCGGGTGAGCAGTTCTTC
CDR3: CASSDSVGAGEQFF

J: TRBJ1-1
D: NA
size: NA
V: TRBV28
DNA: TGTGCCAGCAGTTTATACCGAGGGGGAGCAAGCAACACTGAAGCTTTCTTT
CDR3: CASSLYRGGASNTEAFF

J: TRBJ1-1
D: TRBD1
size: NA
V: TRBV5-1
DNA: TGCGCCAGCAGCTTCCTGGACAGGGGGCAGGCAGCTTTCTTT
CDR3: CASSFLDRGQAAFF

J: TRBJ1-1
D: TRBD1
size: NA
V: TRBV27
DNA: TGTGCCAGCACTCTCAGGGGGACAGCAGCCATGAACACTGAAGCTTTCTTT
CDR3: CASTLRGTAAMNTEAFF

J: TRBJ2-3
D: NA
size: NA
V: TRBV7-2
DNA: TGTGCCAGCAGGACGACTAGCACAGATACGCAGTATTTT
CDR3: CASRTTSTDTQYF

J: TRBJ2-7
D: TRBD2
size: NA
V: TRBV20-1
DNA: TGCAGTGCTAGTAGGGCCGAAGCGGGAGGGCGGTACGAGCAGTACTTC
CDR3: CSASRAEAGGRYEQYF

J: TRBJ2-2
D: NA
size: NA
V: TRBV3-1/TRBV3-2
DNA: TGTGCCAGCAGCTACGGGTGGGACACCGGGGAGCTGTTTTTT
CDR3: CASSYGWDTGELFF

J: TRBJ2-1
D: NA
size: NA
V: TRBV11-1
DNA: TGTGCCAGCAGCCCCGACTTGGGGGTTGGGGGTGAGCAGTTCTTC
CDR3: CASSPDLGVGGEQFF

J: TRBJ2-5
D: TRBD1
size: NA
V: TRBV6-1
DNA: TGTGCCAGCAGTGAAGCGAGGGGGCAGGTCGGCGAGACCCAGTACTTC
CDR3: CASSEARGQVGETQYF

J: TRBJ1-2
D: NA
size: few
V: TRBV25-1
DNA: TGTGCCAGCAGTGAGGGGTGGAGTTCGGGCTACACCTTC
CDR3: CASSEGWSSGYTF

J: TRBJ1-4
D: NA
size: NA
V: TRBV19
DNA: TGTGCCAGTATGCGAGAAAAACTGTTTTTT
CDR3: CASMREKLFF

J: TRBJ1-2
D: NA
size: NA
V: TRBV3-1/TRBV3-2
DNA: TGTGCCAGCAGCCTTACAGGCCACCCTAACTATGGCTACACCTTC
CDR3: CASSLTGHPNYGYTF

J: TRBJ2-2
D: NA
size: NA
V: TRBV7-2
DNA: TGTGCCAGCAGCTTGGAAGGGGACTACACCGGGGAGCTGTTTTTT
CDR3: CASSLEGDYTGELFF

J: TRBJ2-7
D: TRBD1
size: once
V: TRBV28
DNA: TGTGTTACGAAGGACAGGGAACCCTACGAGCAGTACTTC
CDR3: CVTKDREPYEQYF

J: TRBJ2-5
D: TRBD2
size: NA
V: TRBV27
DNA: TGTGCCAGCAGGGTAGCGGGACTTCAAGAGACCCAGTACTTC
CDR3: CASRVAGLQETQYF

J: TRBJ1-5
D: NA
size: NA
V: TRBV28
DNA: TGTGCCAGCACTCCCTATGGGGGCAATCAGCCCCAGCATTTT
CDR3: CASTPYGGNQPQHF

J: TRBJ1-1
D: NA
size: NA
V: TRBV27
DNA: TGTGCCAGCAGCTCCCGTGGGGGGCACACTGAAGCTTTCTTT
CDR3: CASSSRGGHTEAFF

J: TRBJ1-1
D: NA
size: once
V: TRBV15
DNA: TGTGCCACCAGCAAAACACCAGGGTACACTGAAGCTTTCTTT
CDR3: CATSKTPGYTEAFF

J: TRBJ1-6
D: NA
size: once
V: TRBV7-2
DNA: TGTGCCAGCAGCTTACAGGGCCTCAATAATTCACCCCTCCACTTT
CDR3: CASSLQGLNNSPLHF

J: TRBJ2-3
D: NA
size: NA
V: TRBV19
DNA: TGTGCCAGTAGTGGGACTGGCAGCACAGATACGCAGTATTTT
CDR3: CASSGTGSTDTQYF

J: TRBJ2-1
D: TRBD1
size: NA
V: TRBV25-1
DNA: TGTGCCAGCAGTGACATGGACAGGAGCTCCTACAATGAGCAGTTCTTC
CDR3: CASSDMDRSSYNEQFF

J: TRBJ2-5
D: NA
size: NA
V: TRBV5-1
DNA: TGCGCCAGCAGCTTACTGGCCGGGACGCCTCAAGAGACCCAGTACTTC
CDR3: CASSLLAGTPQETQYF

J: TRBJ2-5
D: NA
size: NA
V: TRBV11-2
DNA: TGTGCCAGCAGCTCGGACACGTTCCAAGAGACCCAGTACTTC
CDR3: CASSSDTFQETQYF

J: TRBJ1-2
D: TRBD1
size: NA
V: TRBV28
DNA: TGTGCCAGCAGTTTGGCGGGGACAGGCTCCTATGGCTACACCTTC
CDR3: CASSLAGTGSYGYTF

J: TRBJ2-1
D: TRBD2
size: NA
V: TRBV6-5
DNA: TGTGCCAGCAGTTTCCTAGCGGACTACAATGAGCAGTTCTTC
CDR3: CASSFLADYNEQFF

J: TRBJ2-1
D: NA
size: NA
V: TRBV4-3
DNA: TGCGCCAGCAGCCAAGGGACCCAACCCGGCTACAATGAGCAGTTCTTC
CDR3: CASSQGTQPGYNEQFF

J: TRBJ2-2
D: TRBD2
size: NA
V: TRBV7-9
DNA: TGTGCCAGCAGCTTAAAAGGTTTTAGGCTAGCGGGCAACACCGGGGAGCTGTTTTTT
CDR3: CASSLKGFRLAGNTGELFF

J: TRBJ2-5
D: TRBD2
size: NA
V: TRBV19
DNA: TGTGCCAGTAGTCCGTGGACTAGCGGGTTGGAGACCCAGTACTTC
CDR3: CASSPWTSGLETQYF

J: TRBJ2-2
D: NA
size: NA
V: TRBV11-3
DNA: TGTGCCAGCAGCGCCGACTACACCGGGGAGCTGTTTTTT
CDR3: CASSADYTGELFF

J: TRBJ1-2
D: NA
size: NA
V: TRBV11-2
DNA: TGTGCCAGCAGCTTGGAACCGACAGGTCTGGATGGCTACACCTTC
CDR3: CASSLEPTGLDGYTF

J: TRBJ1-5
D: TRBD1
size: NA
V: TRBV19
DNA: TGTGCCAGTAGTGGGACAGGGCATCAGCCCCAGCATTTT
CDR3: CASSGTGHQPQHF

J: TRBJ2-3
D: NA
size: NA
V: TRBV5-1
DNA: TGCGCCAGCATGGCAGGGCCTCGCCCGGGGGATACGCAGTATTTT
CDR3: CASMAGPRPGDTQYF

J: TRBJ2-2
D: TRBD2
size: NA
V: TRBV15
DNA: TGTGCCACCAGCAGAGTTGGGACTAGCGGGAGTACCGGGGAGCTGTTTTTT
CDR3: CATSRVGTSGSTGELFF

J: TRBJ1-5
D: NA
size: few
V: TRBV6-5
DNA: TGTGCCAGCAGCTATGACAGGCAAAATCAGCCCCAGCATTTT
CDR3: CASSYDRQNQPQHF

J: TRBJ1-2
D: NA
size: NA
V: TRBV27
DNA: TGTGCCAGCAGTTTATCCCGAGGGGATAACTATGGCTACACCTTC
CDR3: CASSLSRGDNYGYTF

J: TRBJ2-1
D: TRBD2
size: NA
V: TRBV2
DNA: TGTGCCAGCAGTGAAGCCAGACTAGCGGACAGCTCCTACAATGAGCAGTTCTTC
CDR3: CASSEARLADSSYNEQFF

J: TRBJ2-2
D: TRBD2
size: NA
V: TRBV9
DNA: TGTGCCAGCAGCCCCGGACTAGCGGGGGGGAGGTCCGGGGAGCTGTTTTTT
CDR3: CASSPGLAGGRSGELFF

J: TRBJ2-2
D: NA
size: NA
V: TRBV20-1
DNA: TGCAGTGCTAGGACTTACGGGGAGCTGTTTTTT
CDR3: CSARTYGELFF

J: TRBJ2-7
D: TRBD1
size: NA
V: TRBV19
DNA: TGTGCCAGTAGTATTGGGACAGACGAGCAGTACTTC
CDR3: CASSIGTDEQYF

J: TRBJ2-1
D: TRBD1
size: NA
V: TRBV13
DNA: TGTGCCAGCAGCGACAGGGCGAACGATGAGCAGTTCTTC
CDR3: CASSDRANDEQFF